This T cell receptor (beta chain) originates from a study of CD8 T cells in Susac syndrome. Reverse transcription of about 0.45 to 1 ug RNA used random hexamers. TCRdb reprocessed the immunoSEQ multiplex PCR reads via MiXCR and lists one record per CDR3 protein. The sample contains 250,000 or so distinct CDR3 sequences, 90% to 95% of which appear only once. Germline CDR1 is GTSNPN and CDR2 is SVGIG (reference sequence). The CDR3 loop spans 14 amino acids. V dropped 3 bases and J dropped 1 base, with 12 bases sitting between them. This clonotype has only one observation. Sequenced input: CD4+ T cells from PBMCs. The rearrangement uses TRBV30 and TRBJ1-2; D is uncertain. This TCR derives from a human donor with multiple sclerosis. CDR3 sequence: CAWRTRLLNYGYTF. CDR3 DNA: TGTGCCTGGAGGACGCGCTTACTTAACTATGGCTACACCTTC.